Sequencing of this T cell receptor (beta chain) was carried out in a study of shared clonotypes between healthy human individuals. As defined, naive CD8 cells were CD45RO-negative and positively selected for CCR7, with terminally differentiated effector memory CD45RA+ cells excluded. CDR1 and CDR2 (germline): SNHLY, FYNNEI. This CDR3 spans 14 amino acids. The V and J ends lost 4 bases and 4 bases, in that order; junction bases with no gene match: 5. The assay was immunoSEQ multiplex PCR, and TCRdb's table has in-frame clones only and misses some. The sample lists 550,000 to 650,000 clones, 95% to 96% occurring once. Overall study findings and caveats: Shared across several donors were roughly 5.3% of the naive CD4 clonotypes.

There are a few counts of this clone. Its antigen is undetermined. The sample consisted of naive CD8+ T cells sorted from blood. The chain joins TRBV2 to TRBJ1-2, with 8 bases aligning to TRBD1. This sequence originates from a woman aged 30 to 39 in good health. The CDR3 DNA follows: TGTGCCAGCAGTGCCCCTGACAGGGGCTATGGCTACACCTTC. Amino acids: CASSAPDRGYGYTF.